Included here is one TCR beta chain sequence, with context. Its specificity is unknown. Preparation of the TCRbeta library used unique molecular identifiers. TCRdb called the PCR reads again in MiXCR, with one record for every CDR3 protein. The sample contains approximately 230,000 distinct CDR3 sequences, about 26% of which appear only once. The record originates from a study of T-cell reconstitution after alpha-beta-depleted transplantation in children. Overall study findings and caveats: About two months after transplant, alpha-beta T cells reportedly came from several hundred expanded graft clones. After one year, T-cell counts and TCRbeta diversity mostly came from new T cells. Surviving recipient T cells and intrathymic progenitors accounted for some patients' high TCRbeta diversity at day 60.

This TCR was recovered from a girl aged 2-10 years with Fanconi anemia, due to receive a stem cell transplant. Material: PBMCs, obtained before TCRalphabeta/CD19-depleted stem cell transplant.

CDR3 DNA: TGCGCCAGCAGCTTGGGACAGGGCATAATCACAGATACGCAGTATTTT. As protein: CASSLGQGIITDTQYF. J is TRBJ2-3 and V is TRBV5-1; 7 nucleotides line up with TRBD1. The ends lost 0 bases at V and 2 bases at J; junction bases unmatched: 6. Germline loops: CDR1 SGHRS, CDR2 YFSETQ. The CDR3 loop spans 16 amino acids.